This TCR beta chain is drawn from a study of shared clonotypes between healthy human individuals. Repertoires were generated with immunoSEQ multiplex PCR, while TCRdb's copy carries only in-frame clones and drops some. The sample shows around 1.9 million clones, under 95% of them seen only once. V lost 4 bases to trimming and J lost 2 bases; unmatched junction nucleotides: 5. Germline V gene data show CDR1 as SGDLS and CDR2 as YYNGEE. The CDR3 is made up of 14 amino acids. Naive CD8 cells were CD45RO-negative, positively selected for CCR7, excluding terminally differentiated effector memory CD45RA+ cells. This clone was found once. The antigen is not known. Additional DNA sequences in this sample encode the identical CDR3. Study findings and constraints: Sequencing depth was a factor that was expected to affect clonotype sharing among donors.

The sequencing input was naive CD8+ T cells from PBMCs. The gene calls are TRBV9 and TRBJ2-7; 8 bases agree with TRBD1. This clonotype was sampled from a man younger than 35 in good health. Some clones in this sample may be carry-over from other donors' samples. The CDR3 sequence: CASSLGQGAYEQYF. In DNA, the CDR3 is TGTGCCAGCAGCTTAGGACAGGGAGCCTACGAGCAGTACTTC.